The 19 T cell receptor beta chains in this list originate from one sample, sequenced in a study of identical twins. TCRdb passed the 5' RACE reads through MiXCR, listing each CDR3 protein once. The table lists around 510,000 distinct CDR3 sequences, roughly 13% of them singletons, with 0.8% to 1% in the top ten. A further study also used this sample, focusing on yellow fever vaccine responses in identical twins.

The specimen was CD4+ T cells sorted from blood. All receptors come from a woman aged 18-29 years in good health.

A few counts support this clonotype. J is TRBJ2-7 and V is TRBV5-4; D possibly corresponds to TRBD2 (6 bases). V was pared by 3 bases and J by 3 bases, with 13 bases between. The CDR3 is 14 amino acids. Germline-derived CDR1 and CDR2 are SGHNT and YYREEE (reference sequence). This CDR3 is CASSSPGELYEQYF. CDR3 in DNA: TGTGCCAGCAGCTCGCCGGGGGAGCTCTACGAGCAGTACTTC.

This clonotype has only a few counts. The chain recombines TRBV7-9 with TRBJ2-3; 8 bases are a match to TRBD2. Germline-derived CDR1 and CDR2 are SEHNR and FQNEAQ (reference sequence). V lost 5 bases to trimming and J lost 8 bases; unmatched junction nucleotides: 9. The CDR3 consists of 14 residues. The CDR3 DNA reads TGTGCCAGCAGCAAATCGGAGCGGGAGTCTACGCAGTATTTT. It encodes CASSKSERESTQYF. The full variable domain, in which reference TRBV7-9 and TRBJ2-3 provide the parts outside the CDR3, is DTGVSQNPRHKITKRGQNVTFRCDPISEHNRLYWYRQTLGQGPEFLTYFQNEAQLEKSRLLSDRFSAERPKGSFSTLEIQRTEQGDSAMYLCASSKSERESTQYFGPGTRLTVL.

This clonotype was counted at least ten times. The V gene is TRBV11-2, the J gene TRBJ2-5, with TRBD1 matching over 7 bases. CDR1 and CDR2 from the germline V gene are SGHAT and FQNNGV. The V gene end was trimmed by 4 bases and the J gene end by 1 base; junction bases not matched to a gene: 21. CDR3 length: 20 amino acids. The CDR3 reads CASSSLRVGTALTLQETQYF. CDR3 DNA: TGTGCCAGCAGCTCTCTCCGGGTCGGGACAGCTCTCACACTCCAAGAGACCCAGTACTTC. Using reference TRBV11-2 and TRBJ2-5 for the parts outside the CDR3, the full variable domain is EAGVAQSPRYKIIEKRQSVAFWCNPISGHATLYWYQQILGQGPKLLIQFQNNGVVDDSQLPKDRFSAERLKGVDSTLKIQPAKLEDSAVYLCASSSLRVGTALTLQETQYFGPGTRLLVL.

This clonotype has only a few counts. The chain links TRBV20-1 to TRBJ2-3; 10 bases map to TRBD2. Germline loops: CDR1 DFQATT, CDR2 SNEGSKA (reference sequence). The CDR3 has 16 residues. V gave up 4 bases and J gave up 4 bases; unmatched junction bases: 11. In DNA, the CDR3 is TGCAGTGCTACTACATCTAGCGGGAGTTTCTCAGATACGCAGTATTTT. Encoded protein: CSATTSSGSFSDTQYF.

CDR3 in DNA: TGTGCCAGCAGCTTCCAAATAGCGGGGGGACCTAGGGGGGAGCTGTTTTTT. It yields the protein CASSFQIAGGPRGELFF. This rearrangement joins TRBV11-2 to TRBJ2-2; 10 bases are shared with TRBD2. The junction had 12 bases not matched to a gene; V was cut back by 3 bases and J by 8 bases. Per the germline V gene, CDR1 is SGHAT and CDR2 is FQNNGV. The CDR3 is made up of 17 amino acids.

This chain joins TRBV7-6 and TRBJ1-1; weak D call: TRBD1 (5 bases). The CDR3 has 15 amino acids. The germline V gene encodes CDR1 SGHVS and CDR2 FNYEAQ. The V end was cut by 8 bases, the J end by 0 bases, with 16 bases between. The CDR3 region is CASSTDGGVNTEAFF. The CDR3 DNA reads as TGTGCCAGCTCTACCGACGGAGGGGTGAACACTGAAGCTTTCTTT.

In its sample, this clonotype was seen a few times. The chain combines TRBV5-1 with TRBJ2-2; D remains ambiguous. The CDR3 sequence is 15 residues long. Per the germline V gene, CDR1 is SGHRS and CDR2 is YFSETQ. The V gene lost 4 bases and the J gene lost 4 bases, with 14 bases spanning the gap. The CDR3 region has the DNA TGCGCCAGCAGCGCCCGAGGTGAAAGCACCGGGGAGCTGTTTTTT. Residues: CASSARGESTGELFF.

This clonotype occurred many times. The chain carries TRBV20-1 and TRBJ2-7; 14 nucleotides match TRBD2. CDR1 and CDR2 from the germline V gene are DFQATT and SNEGSKA (reference sequence). After removal of 6 bases from V and 4 bases from J, the junction contained 2 bases not matched to a gene. The CDR3 totals 13 residues. CDR3 region: CSAGTSGSYEQYF. The DNA for the CDR3 is TGCAGTGCGGGGACTAGCGGGAGTTACGAGCAGTACTTC.

The table lists this clonotype with many counts. CDR3 loop: CASSPHPGNTIYF. The CDR3 coding sequence is TGTGCCAGCAGCCCACATCCTGGAAACACCATATATTTT. This chain links TRBV4-2 with TRBJ1-3, with D unclear. Trimming stripped 4 bases from V and 2 bases from J, with 6 bases between. The CDR3 consists of 13 residues. Germline CDR1 reads LGHNA; CDR2 reads YNFKEQ.

The gene calls are TRBV4-3 and TRBJ1-2; no clear D. Trimming took 0 bases from V and 4 from J, leaving 6 bases between them. Germline V gene sequence: CDR1 LGHNA, CDR2 YSLEER. The CDR3 is made up of 13 amino acids. CDR3 nucleotides: TGCGCCAGCAGCCAAGATCCCTCCTATGGCTACACCTTC. Residues: CASSQDPSYGYTF.

V gene TRBV2 combines with J gene TRBJ1-2; D call uncertain. CDR3 length: 11 residues. V was clipped by 6 bases and J by 4 bases, with 6 bases between them. Germline V gene sequence: CDR1 SNHLY, CDR2 FYNNEI. CDR3 sequence (DNA): TGTGCCAGCAGCGAGAGCTATGGCTACACCTTC. Translating it yields CASSESYGYTF.

This clonotype appeared many times. The chain has TRBV6-1 and TRBJ2-7; TRBD2 is a possible D gene (6 bases). Germline CDR1 is MNHNS and CDR2 is SASEGT. V was shortened by 8 bases and J by 2 bases, with 13 bases between the two germline ends. CDR3 length: 13 residues. The CDR3 protein is CASRGGRTYEQYF. Written as DNA, the CDR3 is TGTGCCAGCCGGGGAGGTCGAACCTACGAGCAGTACTTC.

This clonotype was observed at least ten times. This rearrangement joins TRBV12-3 or TRBV12-4 to TRBJ1-5; D is perhaps TRBD1 (5 bases). The CDR3 consists of 15 residues. Trimming cost V 2 bases and J 3 bases, with 11 bases left between them. CDR3 region: CASSLKGFDNQPQHF. Written as DNA, the CDR3 is TGTGCCAGCAGTTTAAAGGGGTTCGACAATCAGCCCCAGCATTTT.

The J gene is TRBJ2-7, the V gene TRBV29-1, with 7 bases that match TRBD1. J gave up 2 bases and V 6 bases, and 10 bases lay outside the gene matches. CDR3 size: 14 residues. The germline CDR1 and CDR2 sequences are SQVTM and ANQGSEA. The CDR3 region has the DNA TGCAGCGTGACCCTACAGGGGAAAGCCTACGAGCAGTACTTC. Translating it yields CSVTLQGKAYEQYF.

The gene calls are TRBV18 and TRBJ2-1, with 8 bases lining up with TRBD2. Trimming took 5 bases from V and 9 from J; bases not matched to a gene: 12. Per the germline V gene, CDR1 is KGHSH and CDR2 is LQKENI. This CDR3 region has 15 residues. CDR3 sequence: CASSRISGGGSEQFF. In DNA, the CDR3 is TGTGCCAGCTCAAGAATCAGCGGGGGAGGAAGTGAGCAGTTCTTC.

The chain recombines TRBV15 with TRBJ2-3; D remains unclear. The CDR3 spans 16 residues. Trimming cost V 0 bases and J 0 bases, with 10 bases left between them. Germline loops: CDR1 LNHNV, CDR2 YYDKDF (reference sequence). CDR3 nucleotides: TGTGCCACCAGCAGAGAAAAGGCAATTAGCACAGATACGCAGTATTTT. This translates into CATSREKAISTDTQYF.

This clonotype was detected only a few times. J is TRBJ2-7 and V is TRBV11-2, with D perhaps matching TRBD2 (6 bases). V lost 6 bases and J lost 0, with 15 bases in between. This CDR3 has 15 residues. Germline lookup yields CDR1 SGHAT and CDR2 FQNNGV. The CDR3 protein is CASRIPGLASYEQYF. CDR3 DNA: TGTGCCAGCAGGATTCCGGGACTCGCCTCCTACGAGCAGTACTTC. The whole variable domain, remainder taken from reference TRBV11-2 and TRBJ2-7, is EAGVAQSPRYKIIEKRQSVAFWCNPISGHATLYWYQQILGQGPKLLIQFQNNGVVDDSQLPKDRFSAERLKGVDSTLKIQPAKLEDSAVYLCASRIPGLASYEQYFGPGTRLTVT.

The chain employs TRBV18 and TRBJ2-3; TRBD2 matches at 9 bases. Trimming took 5 bases from V and 8 from J; bases not matched to a gene: 11. CDR1 KGHSH and CDR2 LQKENI come from the germline V gene. CDR3 length: 15 amino acids. The CDR3 loop reads CASSMVAGDKVTQYF. In DNA form, the CDR3 reads TGTGCCAGCTCAATGGTAGCGGGAGATAAAGTTACGCAGTATTTT.

This clonotype came up a few times. The V gene is TRBV6-2 or TRBV6-3, the J gene TRBJ2-7; 12 bases match TRBD2. After removal of 6 bases from V and 2 bases from J, the junction contained 5 bases not matched to a gene. CDR1 and CDR2 from the germline V gene are MNHEY and SVGEGT. This CDR3 is 15 amino acids long. The CDR3 DNA reads TGTGCCAGCAGCCGAGCTAGCGGGAGGGCCTACGAGCAGTACTTC. It specifies CASSRASGRAYEQYF.